This entry concerns a single T cell receptor (beta chain). The antigen is not known. The CDR3 totals 13 residues. Deletions cut 5 bases from V and 12 bases from J, with 20 bases between. Germline V CDR1 and CDR2: LNHDA, SQIVND (reference sequence). This sample is part of a study of long-term antiretroviral therapy in people with HIV. Overall study: Initial samples were collected about a decade before the 2015 immediate-ART recommendation.

The United States was where all participants with HIV were treated. It was version v3.0 of the immunoSEQ assay that was run at survey level. Sequencing used immunoSEQ multiplex PCR; TCRdb keeps in-frame clones, though not all of them. The sample contains 20,000 to 25,000 clones, 83% of which appear only once. Study-level points and caveats: Before ART, certain clones expanded, and these dominated the repertoire at all time points.

This material consisted of unsorted PBMCs, taken 3 years after starting antiretroviral therapy. The TCR originated in a man younger than 30 with HIV. This chain connects TRBV19 to TRBJ2-7; a possible D gene is TRBD2 (6 bases). CDR3 nucleotides: TGTGCCAGTAGTGCGGGGTCCGGGGCAGAAAGGTACTTC. Amino acids: CASSAGSGAERYF.